This entry lists 16 T cell receptor beta chains sequenced from one sample in a study of CD8+CD57+ T cells in acquired aplastic anemia. The TCR beta profiling, which covered VDJ combination and CDR3 sequence, was carried out using genomic DNA as the template. TCRdb fed the reads into MiXCR, producing one record per CDR3 protein. The sample holds about 220,000 distinct CDR3 sequences, roughly 35% seen once. The sequencing input was sorted CD4+, CD8+, or CD8+CD57+ T cells (not recorded which) from PBMCs. These receptors originate from a human donor in good health, serving as a control.

This clonotype was seen a few times. A much larger clone lies one base from this, so it may be a read error. The CDR3 end shows no conserved phenylalanine or tryptophan, and so a read error is likely. This chain connects TRBV20-1 to TRBJ2-5, with D possibly being TRBD1 (6 bases). The CDR3 loop spans 13 amino acids. Germline V CDR1 and CDR2: DFQATT, SNEGSKA (reference sequence). Trimming pared 5 bases from V and 11 bases from J, leaving 21 bases between. The CDR3: CSAAGTSLLEQYS. The DNA for the CDR3 is TGCAGTGCTGCCGGGACAAGCCTACTAGAGCAGTACTCC.

In DNA, the CDR3 is TGTGCCAGCAGCTTAGTAATCGGACTAGCGGGGACCACAGATACGCAGTATTTT. Protein product: CASSLVIGLAGTTDTQYF. This chain connects TRBV13 to TRBJ2-3; the match to TRBD2 covers 12 bases. The CDR3 spans 18 residues. Germline CDR1 is PRHDT and CDR2 is FYEKMQ (reference sequence). The V gene end was trimmed by 1 base and the J gene end by 2 bases; junction bases not matched to a gene: 7.

This clonotype was seen ten or more times. V and J are TRBV9 and TRBJ1-1, with D maybe TRBD1 (5 bases). This CDR3 is built from 14 residues. Germline values: CDR1 SGDLS, CDR2 YYNGEE. Deletions cut 2 bases from V and 5 bases from J, with 13 bases between. This CDR3 reads CASSVGREGTEAFF. CDR3 DNA sequence: TGTGCCAGCAGCGTGGGCAGGGAGGGGACTGAAGCTTTCTTT.

This chain links TRBV9 with TRBJ1-2; TRBD1 might be the D (6 bases). V shed 0 bases and J shed 5 bases, with 11 bases lying between them. The CDR3 sequence is 14 residues long. CDR1 and CDR2 (germline): SGDLS, YYNGEE. CDR3 in DNA: TGTGCCAGCAGCGTAGCTGGGACACTGTATGGCTACACCTTC. It codes for CASSVAGTLYGYTF.

V gene TRBV4-1 combines with J gene TRBJ2-7; 8 nucleotides agree with TRBD2. The CDR3 consists of 14 residues. The germline CDR1 and CDR2 sequences are MGHRA and YSYEKL. With V trimmed by 4 bases and J by 6 bases, 8 bases remained unmatched. The DNA of the CDR3 is TGCGCCAGCAGCCTAGCGGGGAAAACCTGCGAGCAGTACTTC. It specifies CASSLAGKTCEQYF.

The V gene is TRBV19, the J gene TRBJ2-3, with D perhaps TRBD1 (6 bases). CDR1 and CDR2 (germline): LNHDA, SQIVND (reference sequence). This CDR3 region has 13 residues. CDR3 loop: CARSRGTTDTQYF. The CDR3, as DNA: TGTGCTAGAAGCAGGGGAACGACAGATACGCAGTATTTT.

The chain couples TRBV24-1 to TRBJ2-5; 12 bases are shared with TRBD2. The CDR3 is 17 amino acids. Germline V CDR1 and CDR2: KGHDR, SFDVKD. The CDR3, as DNA: TGTGCTACACATCCCGGACTAGCGGGAAACCCTCAAGAGACCCAGTACTTC. The encoded protein is CATHPGLAGNPQETQYF.

Details on this clonotype: One end of the junction varies from germline; a read error may be responsible. The rearrangement joins TRBV25-1 to TRBJ2-7, with D uncertain. This CDR3 is 14 amino acids long. CDR1 MGHDK and CDR2 SYGVNS come from the germline V gene. The CDR3 sequence is CASSESGSSYGQYF. Written as DNA, the CDR3 is TGTGCCAGCAGTGAGTCCGGTAGCTCCTACGGGCAGTACTTC.

This clonotype was seen many times. The genes are TRBV19 and TRBJ1-2; D call uncertain. Germline CDR1 reads LNHDA; CDR2 reads SQIVND (reference sequence). This CDR3 comprises 14 residues. Between the trimmed V and J ends, which lost 4 bases and 2 bases, there was a span of 11 bases. The CDR3 nucleotides read TGTGCCAGTAGTACCTCGCCCGGGAACTATGGCTACACCTTC. Translation: CASSTSPGNYGYTF. The variable domain in full, completed from reference TRBV19 and TRBJ1-2, reads DGGITQSPKYLFRKEGQNVTLSCEQNLNHDAMYWYRQDPGQGLRLIYYSQIVNDFQKGDIAEGYSVSREKKESFPLTVTSAQKNPTAFYLCASSTSPGNYGYTFGSGTRLTVV.

This clonotype appeared a few times. The chain uses TRBV6-1 and TRBJ2-1, with 9 positions matching TRBD2. Losses at the gene ends were 4 bases for V and 6 bases for J; bases not matched to a gene: 7. The CDR3 has 15 residues. CDR1 and CDR2 (germline): MNHNS, SASEGT. In DNA, the CDR3 is TGTGCCAGCAGTGTAGGCCTAGCGGGGTTCAATGAGCAGTTCTTC. Amino acid sequence: CASSVGLAGFNEQFF.

This clonotype was seen a handful of times. The chain links TRBV6-6 to TRBJ1-5; unclear D gene. Germline V gene lookup returns CDR1 MNHNY and CDR2 SVGAGI (reference sequence). This CDR3 has 14 amino acids. The V end lost 5 bases, the J end lost 5 bases, and 13 bases lay between the germline ends. The CDR3 here is CASSKSGNYQPQHF. The CDR3 DNA is TGTGCCAGCAGTAAATCGGGTAACTATCAGCCCCAGCATTTT.

In its sample, this clonotype was seen many times. The V and J genes are TRBV29-1 and TRBJ2-3; 7 bases fit TRBD2. The CDR3 has 14 residues. The germline V gene has CDR1 SQVTM and CDR2 ANQGSEA. The V gene end was trimmed by 6 bases and the J gene end by 0 bases; junction bases not matched to a gene: 6. The CDR3 DNA reads TGCAGCGTAGGACTAGGCTCTAGCACAGATACGCAGTATTTT. Translated: CSVGLGSSTDTQYF.

This clonotype was seen only a few times. The chain combines TRBV6-1 with TRBJ2-7; D may match TRBD1 or TRBD2 (5 bases each). This CDR3 is 17 amino acids long. Germline V lookup: CDR1 MNHNS, CDR2 SASEGT. Trimming removed 5 bases from V and 3 bases from J, with 23 bases in between. The CDR3 nucleotides read TGTGCCAGCAGTCGTAATAATATCGGGACCGGAGGCTACGAGCAGTACTTC. The encoded protein is CASSRNNIGTGGYEQYF.

A single count supports this clonotype. It may be a read error: a sequence one base away is much more abundant. In nucleotides, the CDR3 is TGCGCCAGCAGCCAAGAACCACAGGGATGGGCAGATCGGCCCCGGCATTTT. It yields the protein CASSQEPQGWADRPRHF. The rearrangement uses TRBV4-1 and TRBJ1-5, with D perhaps TRBD1 (6 bases). Germline loops: CDR1 MGHRA, CDR2 YSYEKL. The CDR3 has 17 amino acids.

This chain connects TRBV7-2 to TRBJ1-6; TRBD1 aligns across 10 bases. There are 15 residues in the CDR3. Germline loops: CDR1 SGHTA, CDR2 FQGNSA. Trimming removed 3 bases from V and 7 bases from J; junction bases left unmatched: 3. The DNA of the CDR3 is TGTGCCAGCAGCTTTGGACAGGGGGGGAATTCACCCCTCCACTTT. It translates to CASSFGQGGNSPLHF.

This clonotype was counted many times. In DNA, the CDR3 is TGTGCCAGCAGTTTAGAAACGAACACTGAAGCTTTCTTT. Its protein product is CASSLETNTEAFF. This chain connects TRBV12-3 or TRBV12-4 to TRBJ1-1; no clear D gene. Deletions cut 1 base from V and 1 base from J, with 4 bases between. The CDR3 contains 13 residues.